Listed here is a single TCR beta chain. Which antigen it targets is not known. Base qualities are not provided; no much larger clone lies one nucleotide away. Including cysteine and phenylalanine, the CDR3 has 13 amino acids. The sequence is cut down to CDR3 DNA, 39 bases in frame from base 1. V lost 2 bases and J lost 3 bases; the stretch between them is 7 bases long. CDR1 and CDR2, per the germline V gene (reference sequence), are MNHNY and SVGAGI. These data belong to a study of T cell changes during pregnancy in multiple sclerosis (dated 2019 in TCRdb). In the study overall: The study looked at changes in the T cell repertoire across pregnancy in women with multiple sclerosis.

The method behind the library was the immunoSEQ multiplex PCR assay. This immuneACCESS table, as held by TCRdb, lists in-frame sequences with V and J called but not all clones. Of the missing ones, under half trace to an unresolved V gene in checked studies; the others have no known cause. In all, the sample holds 55,000 to 80,000 clones, and about 95% of those were seen once. The top ten clones comprise 0.58% of the sample. The V and J segments used are TRBV6-6 and TRBJ1-2, with the D gene uncertain. The sample consisted of peripheral blood, taken in the third trimester of pregnancy. This sequence was found in a female donor with multiple sclerosis, enrolled in a pregnancy study. CDR3 reads: CASSYKGDYGYTF. The DNA reads as follows: TGTGCCAGCAGTTACAAGGGAGACTATGGCTACACCTTC.